Each of the 22 T cell receptor beta chains below was sequenced from the same sample in a study of cytomegalovirus exposure and HLA in healthy donors. 13 Jbeta primers and 60 Vbeta primers were used for the PCR. The data were produced by immunoSEQ multiplex PCR, yet TCRdb's version contains in-frame clones alone and is incomplete. The sample includes 90,000 to 120,000 clones, roughly 73% of them seen just once. Sequencing was carried out using PBMCs. All receptors come from a man aged 25-40 years in good health and CMV-seronegative.

The gene calls are TRBV6-1 and TRBJ2-1; the match to TRBD2 covers 13 bases. The CDR3 length is 16 residues. Germline CDR1 and CDR2: MNHNS and SASEGT. The trim removed 4 bases at V and 4 bases at J, leaving 4 bases unmatched. CDR3 nucleotides: TGTGCCAGCAGTGCAGGGACTAGCGGGATTTACAATGAGCAGTTCTTC. Translation: CASSAGTSGIYNEQFF.

The V gene is TRBV6-5, the J gene TRBJ2-3, with TRBD2 matching over 10 bases. The V gene end was trimmed by 8 bases and the J gene end by 0 bases; junction bases not matched to a gene: 5. The CDR3 runs to 15 residues. Germline CDR1 is MNHEY and CDR2 is SVGAGI. The CDR3 DNA is TGTGCCAGCGCTAGCGGGGGCCCGAGCACAGATACGCAGTATTTT. This translates into CASASGGPSTDTQYF.

The chain uses TRBV7-2 and TRBJ1-5, with 8 bases lining up with TRBD1. Germline V lookup: CDR1 SGHTA, CDR2 FQGNSA. V gave up 5 bases and J gave up 6 bases; unmatched junction bases: 3. This CDR3 comprises 13 residues. For the CDR3, the DNA is TGTGCCAGCAGCCGACAGGGGCCTCAGCCCCAGCATTTT. Translating gives CASSRQGPQPQHF. The full variable domain, rest sourced from reference TRBV7-2 and TRBJ1-5, is GAGVSQSPSNKVTEKGKDVELRCDPISGHTALYWYRQSLGQGLEFLIYFQGNSAPDKSGLPSDRFSAERTGGSVSTLTIQRTQQEDSAVYLCASSRQGPQPQHFGDGTRLSIL.

This clone has a handful of counts. The chain carries TRBV18 and TRBJ1-6; 7 bases align to TRBD1. Germline CDR1 reads KGHSH; CDR2 reads LQKENI. CDR3 length: 15 residues. With 4 bases clipped from V and 8 bases from J, the junction kept 8 bases outside the gene matches. CDR3 nucleotide sequence: TGTGCCAGCTCACGGAGACAGGGAGCTGATTCACCCCTCCACTTT. Protein product: CASSRRQGADSPLHF. The whole variable domain, remainder taken from reference TRBV18 and TRBJ1-6, is NAGVMQNPRHLVRRRGQEARLRCSPMKGHSHVYWYRQLPEEGLKFMVYLQKENIIDESGMPKERFSAEFPKEGPSILRIQQVVRGDSAAYFCASSRRQGADSPLHFGNGTRLTVT.

The rearrangement uses TRBV6-6 and TRBJ1-4; TRBD1 agrees at 8 bases. Trimming cost V 5 bases and J 7 bases; bases outside gene matches: 6. The CDR3 contains 14 residues. Germline CDR1 and CDR2: MNHNY and SVGAGI (reference sequence). The chain's CDR3 is CASSQDRVAEKLFF. CDR3 sequence (DNA): TGTGCCAGCAGTCAGGACAGGGTGGCTGAAAAACTGTTTTTT.

CDR3 residues: CATVTGPTEAFF. The CDR3 nucleotides read TGTGCCACCGTGACAGGTCCCACTGAAGCTTTCTTT. The gene calls are TRBV28 and TRBJ1-1, with D possibly TRBD1 on 6 matching bases. The CDR3 loop spans 12 amino acids. Trimming shortened V by 10 bases and J by 4 bases, and 13 bases separated the two germline ends. Germline CDR1 MDHEN, CDR2 SYDVKM.

The genes are TRBV25-1 and TRBJ2-4; D may be TRBD1 (5 bases). The CDR3 is made up of 16 amino acids. The germline CDR1 and CDR2 sequences are MGHDK and SYGVNS. Between the trimmed V and J ends, which lost 0 bases and 6 bases, there was a span of 15 bases. CDR3 bases: TGTGCCAGCAGTGAATATAACAACGGTCAGGGAAACATTCAGTACTTC. This sequence encodes CASSEYNNGQGNIQYF. Variable domain in full (rest from reference TRBV25-1 and TRBJ2-4): EADIYQTPRYLVIGTGKKITLECSQTMGHDKMYWYQQDPGMELHLIHYSYGVNSTEKGDLSSESTVSRIRTEHFPLTLESARPSHTSQYLCASSEYNNGQGNIQYFGAGTRLSVL.

The genes are TRBV9 and TRBJ2-2, with no clear D. The V end was cut by 2 bases, the J end by 6 bases, with 11 bases between. The CDR3 runs 14 residues. CDR1 and CDR2 (germline): SGDLS, YYNGEE. Written as DNA, the CDR3 is TGTGCCAGCAGCGTTAGCCTGCCCTCCGGGGAGCTGTTTTTT. Its protein is CASSVSLPSGELFF.

This clone showed up just once. The chain has TRBV6-4 and TRBJ2-1, with 10 bases lining up with TRBD2. The germline V gene encodes CDR1 MRHNA and CDR2 SNTAGT. Germline trimming cut 3 bases from V and 0 bases from J; bases unmatched to any gene: 5. The CDR3 is 17 amino acids. The CDR3 DNA is TGTGCCAGCAGTGAACTAGCGGGGACTCGCTCCTACAATGAGCAGTTCTTC. Translated, it gives CASSELAGTRSYNEQFF.

The rearrangement links TRBV5-1 to TRBJ1-1; 7 bases match TRBD1. CDR1 and CDR2 (germline): SGHRS, YFSETQ. J gave up 5 bases and V 4 bases, and 5 bases lay outside the gene matches. The CDR3 is 13 amino acids. CDR3 nucleotide sequence: TGCGCCAGCAGCCGGGACAGTCTTACTGAAGCTTTCTTT. Translation gives CASSRDSLTEAFF.

The rearrangement links TRBV5-1 to TRBJ2-1, with D perhaps TRBD1 (6 bases). This CDR3 spans 15 amino acids. Germline V gene sequence: CDR1 SGHRS, CDR2 YFSETQ. V shed 1 base and J shed 6 bases, with 14 bases lying between them. The CDR3 is CASSLLPLGGNEQFF. The CDR3 DNA is TGCGCCAGCAGCTTGTTACCGTTAGGGGGCAATGAGCAGTTCTTC. The full variable domain, completed using reference TRBV5-1 and TRBJ2-1, is KAGVTQTPRYLIKTRGQQVTLSCSPISGHRSVSWYQQTPGQGLQFLFEYFSETQRNKGNFPGRFSGRQFSNSRSEMNVSTLELGDSALYLCASSLLPLGGNEQFFGPGTRLTVL.

The V call is TRBV18, the J call TRBJ2-1; TRBD2 matches at 15 bases. The V segment lost 6 bases and the J segment 6 bases; nucleotides outside the gene matches: 6. Germline V gives CDR1 KGHSH, CDR2 LQKENI. The CDR3 has 16 residues. DNA for the CDR3: TGTGCCAGCTCTCCGGGACTAGCGGGAGGTAGCAATGAGCAGTTCTTC. This gives the protein CASSPGLAGGSNEQFF.

A few counts support this clone. A read error may account for a junction end that differs from germline. The V and J genes are TRBV7-9 and TRBJ2-5; 8 bases match TRBD1. Germline CDR1 is SEHNR and CDR2 is FQNEAQ (reference sequence). The length of the CDR3 is 15 residues. The DNA for the CDR3 is TGTTCCAGCAGCACCGCGCAGGGGGCTAGCGAGACCCAGTACTTC. Translated: CSSSTAQGASETQYF. Using reference TRBV7-9 and TRBJ2-5 for the parts outside the CDR3, the full variable domain is DTGVSQNPRHKITKRGQNVTFRCDPISEHNRLYWYRQTLGQGPEFLTYFQNEAQLEKSRLLSDRFSAERPKGSFSTLEIQRTEQGDSAMYLCSSSTAQGASETQYFGPGTRLLVL.

The chain has TRBV2 and TRBJ2-1, with 7 bases fitting TRBD2. Trimming removed 5 bases from V and 9 bases from J; junction bases left unmatched: 7. CDR3 length: 13 residues. The germline CDR1 and CDR2 sequences are SNHLY and FYNNEI. This chain's CDR3 is CASSPGGGSEQFF. The DNA of the CDR3 is TGTGCCAGCAGTCCGGGAGGCGGGTCTGAGCAGTTCTTC.

This rearrangement joins TRBV15 to TRBJ2-3, with 13 bases aligning to TRBD2. From germline, CDR1 is LNHNV and CDR2 YYDKDF (reference sequence). This CDR3 spans 19 amino acids. V lost 4 bases, J lost 5 bases, and 15 bases stayed unmatched. The CDR3 sequence: CATSTRGLAGPRGGDTQYF. CDR3 DNA: TGTGCCACCAGCACTAGGGGACTAGCGGGGCCGAGAGGAGGAGATACGCAGTATTTT.

The chain couples TRBV5-4 to TRBJ2-1; TRBD2 matches 8 bases. The germline gives CDR1 SGHNT, CDR2 YYREEE (reference sequence). The trim removed 4 bases at V and 3 bases at J, leaving 18 bases unmatched. CDR3 length equals 19 residues. The CDR3 nucleotides read TGTGCCAGCAGCCCGGGGGTAGGAGCGGGAGTGGGTTTCTACAATGAGCAGTTCTTC. It codes for CASSPGVGAGVGFYNEQFF.

This chain joins TRBV21-1 and TRBJ2-2; TRBD2, the table's D call, was not compared with the DNA. TRBV21-1 is marked as a pseudogene. There are 16 residues in the CDR3. CDR3 DNA: TGTGCCAGCAGCAAAGGGACTAGCGGGAGCACCGGGGAGCTGTTTTTT. This encodes CASSKGTSGSTGELFF.

This sequence joins TRBV5-1 and TRBJ2-2; 12 bases are shared with TRBD2. The CDR3 contains 19 residues. Trimming cost V 2 bases and J 0 bases; bases outside gene matches: 8. The V gene's germline CDR1 is SGHRS and CDR2 YFSETQ. The chain's CDR3 is CASSFSASGRASNTGELFF. CDR3 DNA: TGCGCCAGCAGCTTCTCTGCTAGCGGGAGGGCTTCGAACACCGGGGAGCTGTTTTTT.

The CDR3 nucleotides are TGTGCCAGCACCAACCACAGCTATGGCTACACCTTC. Protein: CASTNHSYGYTF. The genes are TRBV7-9 and TRBJ1-2; D is unclear. This CDR3 spans 12 amino acids. CDR1 SEHNR and CDR2 FQNEAQ come from the germline V gene (reference sequence). V lost 7 bases and J lost 4, with 10 bases in between.

The chain is built from TRBV18 and TRBJ2-5; 10 positions agree with TRBD1. Gene TRBJ2-7 matches the end of the DNA better, so the J call may be wrong. This CDR3 has 16 amino acids. The germline CDR1 and CDR2 sequences are KGHSH and LQKENI. The CDR3: CASSPGPGQGSYEQYF. In nucleotides, the CDR3 is TGTGCCAGCTCACCAGGTCCGGGACAGGGGTCCTACGAGCAGTACTTC.

Only a few counts were recorded for this clone. The chain joins TRBV18 to TRBJ2-3; 7 bases fit TRBD2. Germline loops: CDR1 KGHSH, CDR2 LQKENI. The V gene end was trimmed by 1 base and the J gene end by 7 bases; junction bases not matched to a gene: 8. CDR3 length equals 15 residues. CDR3 region: CASSPLFRDYNTQYF. The DNA of the CDR3 is TGTGCCAGCTCACCACTATTCCGGGACTATAATACGCAGTATTTT.

This sequence joins TRBV5-1 and TRBJ1-1; D unresolved. The CDR3 loop spans 15 amino acids. Deletions cut 5 bases from V and 0 bases from J, with 14 bases between. Per germline, CDR1 SGHRS and CDR2 YFSETQ. The CDR3 sequence: CASSTDIGMNTEAFF. DNA of the CDR3: TGCGCCAGCAGTACCGACATTGGTATGAACACTGAAGCTTTCTTT.